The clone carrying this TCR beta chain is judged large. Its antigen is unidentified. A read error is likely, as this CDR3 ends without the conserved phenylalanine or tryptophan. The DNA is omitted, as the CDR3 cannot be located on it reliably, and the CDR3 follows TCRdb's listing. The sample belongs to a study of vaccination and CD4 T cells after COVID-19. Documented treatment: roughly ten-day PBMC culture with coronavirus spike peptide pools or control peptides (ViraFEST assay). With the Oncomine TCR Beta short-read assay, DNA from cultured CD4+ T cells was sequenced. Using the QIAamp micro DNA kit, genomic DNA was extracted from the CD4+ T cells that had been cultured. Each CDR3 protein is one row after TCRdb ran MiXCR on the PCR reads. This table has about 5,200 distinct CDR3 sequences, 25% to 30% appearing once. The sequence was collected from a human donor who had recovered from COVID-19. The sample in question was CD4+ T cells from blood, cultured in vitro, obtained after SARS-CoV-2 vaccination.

The CDR3 protein is CASTKHRG. V gene TRBV6-1 combines with J gene TRBJ2-3; the table gives TRBD1 as D, unverified against the DNA. Germline lookup yields CDR1 MNHNS and CDR2 SASEGT. Including both end residues, the CDR3 is 8 amino acids long.